This TCR beta chain was observed in a study of beta chain features in type 1 diabetes. Study conclusions and caveats: VDJ junctions from type 1 diabetes patients carried fewer insertions and larger deletions.

The CDR3 covers 17 residues. V was clipped by 5 bases and J by 4 bases, with 21 bases between them. CDR1 and CDR2 from the germline V gene are SGHAT and FQNNGV. Sorting with CD45RO/CCR7/CD25/CD127/CD95/CD27 yielded naive, central memory, regulatory and stem-like memory CD4+ cells. Sorting gave populations that all exceeded 95% purity. Regarding this clone: As yet, its antigen is unknown.

Expressed TCRB transcripts got sequenced, as all isolated RNA was reverse transcribed. Sequencing of naive, central memory and regulatory T cell samples gave an average of about 3.57 million reads. Sequencing was performed with immunoSEQ multiplex PCR; in TCRdb, only in-frame clones are kept and a portion is missing. This repertoire shows around 180,000 clones, about 13% found once; its top ten account for about 0.58%. Sequencing input: central memory CD4+ T cells from blood. The rearrangement uses TRBV11-2 and TRBJ1-3; the D gene is possibly TRBD1 (6 bases). This receptor was taken from a woman under 30 in good health. Here the CDR3 DNA reads TGTGCCAGCAGCCCACGGTTTGGGGGGGCGACGGGAAACACCATATATTTT. Translation: CASSPRFGGATGNTIYF. Based on the CDR3 plus reference TRBV11-2 and TRBJ1-3, the full variable domain is EAGVAQSPRYKIIEKRQSVAFWCNPISGHATLYWYQQILGQGPKLLIQFQNNGVVDDSQLPKDRFSAERLKGVDSTLKIQPAKLEDSAVYLCASSPRFGGATGNTIYFGEGSWLTVV.